A single sample gave rise to the 8 T cell receptor beta chains below, sequenced in a study of T-cell reconstitution after alpha-beta-depleted transplantation in children. The library targeted TCRbeta and was prepared with unique molecular identifiers. TCRdb processed the PCR reads anew with MiXCR; each CDR3 protein has one entry. The sample consists of fewer than 550,000 distinct CDR3 sequences, about 11% of them appearing once. Sample: PBMCs from the stem cell graft donor, taken from the stem cell graft. The origin of the receptors is a human donor who donated a stem cell graft to a child with acute myeloid leukemia.

This clonotype was counted only a few times. This could be a read error, since a much larger clone is one nucleotide away. The chain is built from TRBV4-3 and TRBJ2-6; TRBD1 or TRBD2 may be the D gene (5 bases each). From germline, CDR1 is LGHNA and CDR2 YSLEER. This CDR3 has 16 residues. CDR3 sequence reads: CASSQDSSSGANGLTF. The CDR3 bases are TGCGCCAGCAGCCAAGATTCTAGCTCTGGGGCCAACGGCCTGACTTTC.

This clonotype was observed a few times. The gene calls are TRBV7-2 and TRBJ2-7, with D possibly being TRBD1 (5 bases). CDR3 length equals 14 residues. Trimming took 5 bases from V and 2 from J, leaving 13 bases between them. Germline assignment: CDR1 SGHTA and CDR2 FQGNSA. The CDR3 here is CASSPSRQTYEQYF. The CDR3 nucleotides read TGTGCCAGCAGCCCCTCAAGACAGACCTACGAGCAGTACTTC.

The rearrangement uses TRBV7-9 and TRBJ2-1, with 8 nucleotides matching TRBD1. V trimming: 0 bases; J trimming: 8 bases; junction bases outside the gene matches: 3. Germline-derived CDR1 and CDR2 are SEHNR and FQNEAQ (reference sequence). The CDR3 has 14 residues. The CDR3 loop reads CASSLALTGDEQFF. DNA of the CDR3: TGTGCCAGCAGCTTAGCCCTGACAGGGGATGAGCAGTTCTTC.

There are many counts of this clonotype. The CDR3 loop is CASSLVEQFF. The CDR3 nucleotides are TGTGCCAGCAGCTTGGTTGAGCAGTTCTTC. V gene TRBV5-8 combines with J gene TRBJ2-1, with D unresolved. Germline V gives CDR1 SGHTS, CDR2 YDEGEE. This CDR3 region has 10 residues. The V end was cut by 0 bases, the J end by 9 bases, with 1 base between.

The V gene is TRBV20-1, the J gene TRBJ2-3; 7 bases are a match to TRBD2. The CDR3 consists of 14 residues. The V gene's germline CDR1 is DFQATT and CDR2 SNEGSKA (reference sequence). With 0 bases clipped from V and 6 bases from J, the junction kept 6 bases outside the gene matches. The CDR3 region has the DNA TGCAGTGCTAGAGATCTGAGGGAGGGGGATACGCAGTATTTT. This translates into CSARDLREGDTQYF.

This clonotype showed up just a few times. This chain connects TRBV7-3 to TRBJ2-3, with a tentative D call TRBD2 (6 bases). This CDR3 comprises 15 residues. The germline gives CDR1 SGHTA, CDR2 FQGTGA. V lost 5 bases and J 3 bases, leaving 15 bases between the germline ends. CDR3 protein: CASSRGPRGTDTQYF. The CDR3 DNA reads TGTGCCAGCAGCCGGGGACCCCGGGGGACAGATACGCAGTATTTT.

The chain recombines TRBV9 with TRBJ2-1, with TRBD2 matching 12 bases. Germline assignment: CDR1 SGDLS and CDR2 YYNGEE. J lost 4 bases, V lost 2 bases, and 7 bases had no gene match. CDR3 length: 17 residues. The chain's CDR3 is CASSVASGGVSYNEQFF. CDR3 nucleotides: TGTGCCAGCAGCGTCGCTAGCGGGGGGGTATCATACAATGAGCAGTTCTTC.

This clonotype was picked up a small number of times. CDR3 bases: TGCAGTGCTATATGGGGCGGGGGGGCGGAGCAGTTCTTC. Translating it yields CSAIWGGGAEQFF. V usage is TRBV20-1 and J usage is TRBJ2-1; 9 bases align to TRBD2. CDR1 is DFQATT and CDR2 is SNEGSKA in the germline V gene (reference sequence). This CDR3 region has 13 residues. V shed 4 bases, J shed 10 bases, and the junction held 8 bases outside the gene matches.